These 20 T cell receptor beta chains originate from one sample sequenced in a study of response to subunit inactivated influenza vaccine. TCRdb recomputed calls from the RT-PCR reads with MiXCR, one row per CDR3 protein. The data show a few hundred thousand distinct CDR3 sequences, roughly 15% seen once. The source was PBMCs from blood, collected roughly 12 days after vaccination. Receptors were obtained from a man aged 50 or older who received an inactivated influenza vaccine.

The rearrangement uses TRBV4-3 and TRBJ1-5; no reliable D call. CDR1 is LGHNA, CDR2 YSLEER, per germline. This CDR3 has 13 residues. The V and J ends lost 1 base and 6 bases respectively, with 7 bases between them. As DNA, the CDR3 is TGCGCCAGCAGCCAAGTTTTGGGTCAGCCCCAGCATTTT. Its translation: CASSQVLGQPQHF.

This clonotype was counted between two and nine times. This chain joins TRBV29-1 and TRBJ2-3; tentatively, D is TRBD1 (5 bases). Germline V CDR1 and CDR2: SQVTM, ANQGSEA. Trimming cost V 1 base and J 4 bases, with 12 bases left between them. This CDR3 is built from 14 residues. The CDR3 loop is CSVEGPSRADTQYF. Written as DNA, the CDR3 is TGCAGCGTTGAAGGTCCATCCAGGGCAGATACGCAGTATTTT.

This clonotype was counted between two and nine times. The gene calls are TRBV12-3 or TRBV12-4 and TRBJ1-2; D unclear. V gave up 1 base and J gave up 1 base, with 7 bases separating them. CDR3 size: 14 residues. CDR3: CASSLEASNYGYTF. The CDR3 DNA reads TGTGCCAGCAGTTTAGAGGCCAGTAACTATGGCTACACCTTC.

The chain combines TRBV5-6 with TRBJ1-1, with D unresolved. This CDR3 spans 16 amino acids. CDR1 is SGHDT and CDR2 is YYEEEE in the germline V gene. The V gene lost 1 base and the J gene lost 1 base, with 14 bases spanning the gap. Here the CDR3 reads CASSLQFRFANTEAFF. Written as DNA, the CDR3 is TGTGCCAGCAGCTTGCAATTTCGGTTCGCGAACACTGAAGCTTTCTTT.

This clonotype was seen repeatedly, ten times or more. CDR3 amino acids: CASSLGSSPYNEQFF. The CDR3 DNA reads TGTGCCAGCAGTTTAGGGTCCTCCCCCTACAATGAGCAGTTCTTC. The rearrangement joins TRBV12-3 or TRBV12-4 to TRBJ2-1; no reliable D call. This CDR3 comprises 15 residues. Deletions cut 1 base from V and 2 bases from J, with 9 bases between.

This clonotype showed up many times. This chain uses TRBV4-3 with TRBJ2-3; D possibly corresponds to TRBD1 (6 bases). There are 15 residues in the CDR3. The germline V and J ends were trimmed by 1 base and 3 bases, with 11 bases remaining between them. The germline CDR1 and CDR2 sequences are LGHNA and YSLEER. DNA for the CDR3: TGCGCCAGCAGCCAAGTCCAGGGGATAACAGATACGCAGTATTTT. Its translation: CASSQVQGITDTQYF.

This clonotype has a handful of counts. The chain recombines TRBV29-1 with TRBJ2-2; 10 bases align to TRBD1. CDR3 length: 15 amino acids. After removal of 4 bases from V and 5 bases from J, the junction contained 7 bases not matched to a gene. Germline assignment: CDR1 SQVTM and CDR2 ANQGSEA. In DNA form, the CDR3 reads TGCAGCGTTGTTCCGGGACAGGGGTCAACCGGGGAGCTGTTTTTT. Residues: CSVVPGQGSTGELFF.

V and J are TRBV7-8 and TRBJ2-1, with D perhaps assigned TRBD1 or TRBD2 (5 bases each). The germline V and J ends were trimmed by 5 bases and 4 bases, with 15 bases remaining between them. Germline V lookup: CDR1 SGHVS, CDR2 FQNEAQ. The CDR3 has 15 amino acids. In nucleotides, the CDR3 is TGTGCCAGCAGCCGTTCTCACGGGGCATACAATGAGCAGTTCTTC. As protein: CASSRSHGAYNEQFF.

The chain is built from TRBV7-9 and TRBJ2-7, with 7 bases that match TRBD1. V trimming: 3 bases; J trimming: 5 bases; junction bases outside the gene matches: 13. This CDR3 is built from 16 residues. Germline CDR1 is SEHNR and CDR2 is FQNEAQ (reference sequence). CDR3 residues: CASSLTRGSRFNEQYF. The CDR3 nucleotides read TGTGCCAGCAGCTTGACCAGGGGGTCTCGATTCAACGAGCAGTACTTC. Variable domain in full (rest from reference TRBV7-9 and TRBJ2-7): DTGVSQNPRHKITKRGQNVTFRCDPISEHNRLYWYRQTLGQGPEFLTYFQNEAQLEKSRLLSDRFSAERPKGSFSTLEIQRTEQGDSAMYLCASSLTRGSRFNEQYFGPGTRLTVT.

The V call is TRBV10-3, the J call TRBJ2-1; 14 bases fit TRBD2. The germline V gene has CDR1 ENHRY and CDR2 SYGVKD. V shed 3 bases, J shed 6 bases, and the junction held 7 bases outside the gene matches. This CDR3 contains 17 residues. CDR3 nucleotide sequence: TGTGCCATCAGTGAAGGGGTGGGACTAGCGGGAGTCAATGAGCAGTTCTTC. It is translated as CAISEGVGLAGVNEQFF.

This clonotype has just a few counts. The chain is built from TRBV28 and TRBJ2-3, with a tentative D call TRBD2 (5 bases). The CDR3 runs 15 residues. Germline values: CDR1 MDHEN, CDR2 SYDVKM. V shed 6 bases and J shed 4 bases, with 17 bases lying between them. CDR3 sequence (DNA): TGTGCCAGCAGCCCCAGCCCGGGGAAGGCAGATACGCAGTATTTT. Amino acids: CASSPSPGKADTQYF.

To note about this clonotype: The conserved closing phenylalanine or tryptophan is absent in this CDR3, likely reflecting a read error. This chain uses TRBV10-3 with TRBJ1-2; D gene ambiguous. V lost 3 bases and J lost 8, with 19 bases in between. The germline CDR1 and CDR2 sequences are ENHRY and SYGVKD. The CDR3 is made up of 15 amino acids. The DNA for the CDR3 is TGTGCCATCAGTGATACAGCACGGGGAACCGACGGCTACACCTCC. It is translated as CAISDTARGTDGYTS.

The chain has TRBV5-6 and TRBJ2-2, with unresolved D. V was trimmed by 2 bases and J by 2 bases, leaving 7 bases between them. CDR1 is SGHDT, CDR2 YYEEEE, per germline. CDR3 size: 14 residues. The CDR3 DNA is TGTGCCAGCAGCTTTCAACCTAACACCGGGGAGCTGTTTTTT. Translated: CASSFQPNTGELFF.

A few counts support this clonotype. The chain has TRBV6-2 or TRBV6-3 and TRBJ2-7, with 10 bases that match TRBD2. Germline CDR1 and CDR2: MNHEY and SVGEGT. The V gene end was trimmed by 3 bases and the J gene end by 6 bases; junction bases not matched to a gene: 8. The CDR3 runs to 15 residues. The CDR3 here is CASSYVVAGGREQYF. CDR3 in DNA: TGTGCCAGCAGTTATGTCGTAGCGGGGGGCCGCGAGCAGTACTTC.

This chain links TRBV10-1 with TRBJ1-5; D is possibly TRBD1 (6 bases). Germline CDR1 reads WNHNN; CDR2 reads SYGVQD (reference sequence). The CDR3 is 14 amino acids. The V end lost 7 bases, the J end lost 5 bases, and 15 bases lay between the germline ends. CDR3 nucleotides: TGCGCCAGCACCTACAGGGTAAACCATCAGCCCCAGCATTTT. Its protein is CASTYRVNHQPQHF.

This clonotype showed up just a few times. The V and J genes are TRBV28 and TRBJ2-7; tentatively, D is TRBD2 (5 bases). The germline V and J ends were trimmed by 1 base and 0 bases, with 10 bases remaining between them. The CDR3 consists of 15 residues. Germline V gene sequence: CDR1 MDHEN, CDR2 SYDVKM. The CDR3 DNA is TGTGCCAGCAGTTTATTTAGGGAGAGCTCCTACGAGCAGTACTTC. It translates to CASSLFRESSYEQYF.

The V call is TRBV9, the J call TRBJ2-7; possible D gene TRBD1, 6 bases. The germline gives CDR1 SGDLS, CDR2 YYNGEE. This CDR3 contains 14 residues. The V end lost 4 bases, the J end lost 1 base, and 12 bases lay between the germline ends. CDR3 coding DNA: TGTGCCAGCAGCCGGACAGTCGGGTCCTACGAGCAGTACTTC. Protein: CASSRTVGSYEQYF.

V gene TRBV6-6 combines with J gene TRBJ2-2; D not resolved. Deletions cut 7 bases from V and 3 bases from J, with 3 bases between. CDR3 length equals 11 residues. Germline CDR1 MNHNY, CDR2 SVGAGI (reference sequence). The CDR3 DNA is TGTGCCAGCACCTACACCGGGGAGCTGTTTTTT. Translated, it gives CASTYTGELFF.

This chain links TRBV18 with TRBJ2-1, with TRBD2 matching over 8 bases. Germline V CDR1 and CDR2: KGHSH, LQKENI. V lost 3 bases to trimming and J lost 2 bases; unmatched junction nucleotides: 0. The CDR3 is made up of 14 amino acids. This CDR3 is CASSPGLAYNEQFF. The CDR3 nucleotides read TGTGCCAGCTCACCGGGACTAGCCTACAATGAGCAGTTCTTC.

This clonotype appeared a few times. This rearrangement joins TRBV7-2 to TRBJ2-3; D is ambiguous. CDR1 is SGHTA, CDR2 FQGNSA, per germline. CDR3 size: 14 residues. Trimming stripped 5 bases from V and 3 bases from J, with 12 bases between. The CDR3 protein is CASSRLQATDTQYF. The CDR3 coding sequence is TGTGCCAGCAGCCGCCTGCAGGCAACAGATACGCAGTATTTT.